This T cell receptor beta chain was sequenced for a study of cytomegalovirus exposure and HLA in healthy donors (TCRdb year 2017). Context from the whole study: According to a later analysis, one platform produced both the 120 validation repertoires and the approximately 600 repertoires of the first cohort. To predict cytomegalovirus infection status, the study combined high-throughput TCR immunosequencing, statistical association of individual TCRs with disease status, and machine learning. The study aimed to test whether cataloging public T cell receptors could reveal signatures of past pathogen exposure. A separate validation cohort of roughly 120 different subjects was used in addition to the 666-subject first cohort.

Worth noting for this clone: Which antigen it targets is not known. Base qualities are not recorded, but no much larger clone differs from it by a single base.

The receptor library was made with the immunoSEQ multiplex PCR assay. The source study handled its data this way. A statistical classification framework was built for diagnosing cytomegalovirus status from the catalog of TCR beta chain sequences. This is the immuneACCESS table as TCRdb keeps it, with only in-frame sequences that have V and J called. A part of the clones is gone; compared with another copy, unresolved V genes explain less than half, and the rest is unexplained. That table gives V, J and clone size, and the DNA gave D and trimming. This sample has about 63,000 clones in its table, and approximately 95% of those were observed once. The top ten clones comprise more than 6.5% of the sample. The CDR3 measures 14 amino acids from cysteine to phenylalanine. CDR3 DNA only is kept here, 42 bases in frame from base 1. V drops 7 bases and J drops 7 bases, leaving 19 bases in between. The CDR1 and CDR2 encoded by the germline V gene (reference sequence) are MNHEY and SMNVEV.

Separate from the roughly 700-subject first cohort, the validation cohort of 90 to 150 subjects was the group to which the donors belonged. Findings and caveats that apply to the study as a whole: A later analysis lacked HLA typing for the validation cohort, so it scored co-occurrence in that cohort across all 110 or so repertoires. Subsequent analysis determined that TCRs grouped into clusters in the first cohort also showed a tendency toward co-occurrence across the 120 validation repertoires, and 85% to 95% of cluster scores exceeded 0. Cytomegalovirus status was reported to be diagnosed by the classifier with high specificity and sensitivity in both the original and validation cohorts. The study listed 164 TCR beta chains as associated with cytomegalovirus. It was suggested by the authors that the approach could potentially be generalized to other disease states and immunological phenotypes. Across donors, most TCR sequences were observed very rarely, whereas some public TCRs were present in many individuals. Three of the identified cytomegalovirus-associated TCR beta chains were confirmed in vitro to be specific for cytomegalovirus antigens.

The TCR was taken from a woman younger than 35 in good health and CMV-seropositive. Recombination connected TRBV27 to TRBJ1-1; TRBD1 is possibly the D segment (6 matching bases). Material: PBMCs. The CDR3 protein sequence reads: CASKRWVEGGEAFF. DNA sequence: TGTGCCAGCAAGCGGTGGGTCGAAGGGGGTGAAGCTTTCTTT.